The rows below give T cell receptor beta chains drawn from one sample of a study of CD8+CD57+ T cells in acquired aplastic anemia. TCRdb itself ran the reads through MiXCR, one entry per CDR3 protein. The repertoire has 400,000 to 600,000 distinct CDR3 sequences, approximately 32% of them found once; the top ten carry nearly 0.85%. The sequenced material came from sorted CD4+, CD8+, or CD8+CD57+ T cells (not recorded which) from PBMCs. The receptors come from a human donor with aplastic anemia. The CDR3 runs from the conserved cysteine through the conserved F or W. The D gene is left open where the match is weak. Size values are once, few and many counts, or a class for expanded clones, and some rows have none.

J gene: TRBJ2-3
D gene: .
clone size: .
V gene: TRBV5-1
CDR3 DNA: TGCGCCAGCAGCTCGGCCGAGGAGGGTTTCACAGATACGCAGTATTTT
CDR3 protein: CASSSAEEGFTDTQYF

J gene: TRBJ1-3
D gene: TRBD1
clone size: many
V gene: TRBV19
CDR3 DNA: TGTGCCAGTAGTACGAGACAGGGAGCATCTGGAAACACCATATATTTT
CDR3 protein: CASSTRQGASGNTIYF

J gene: TRBJ1-6
D gene: TRBD1
clone size: once
V gene: TRBV14
CDR3 DNA: TGTGCCAGCAGACCCGGACAGGGGGGTGATTCACCCCTCCACTTT
CDR3 protein: CASRPGQGGDSPLHF

J gene: TRBJ1-6
D gene: .
clone size: many
V gene: TRBV25-1
CDR3 DNA: TGTGCCAGCAGTGCTTTGTATTCACCCCTCCACTTT
CDR3 protein: CASSALYSPLHF

J gene: TRBJ2-1
D gene: TRBD2
clone size: .
V gene: TRBV10-1
CDR3 DNA: TGCGCCAGCAGTGAGGAATCTAGCGGGAGGGCCAGGAATGAGCAGTTCTTC
CDR3 protein: CASSEESSGRARNEQFF

J gene: TRBJ1-6
D gene: TRBD1
clone size: few
V gene: TRBV7-2
CDR3 DNA: TGTGCCGCGAAGGACAGGTTTAATTCACCCCTCCACTTT
CDR3 protein: CAAKDRFNSPLHF

J gene: TRBJ1-2
D gene: .
clone size: .
V gene: TRBV5-4
CDR3 DNA: TGTGCCAGCAGCTTGGAAGAGAGCCCGGGAGATGACTATGGCTACACCTTC
CDR3 protein: CASSLEESPGDDYGYTF

J gene: TRBJ1-3
D gene: .
clone size: .
V gene: TRBV6-1
CDR3 DNA: TGTGCCAGCAGTGAACAGAGGGCTGGAAACACCATATATTTT
CDR3 protein: CASSEQRAGNTIYF

J gene: TRBJ1-3
D gene: TRBD1
clone size: .
V gene: TRBV6-9
CDR3 DNA: TGTGCCAGCAGTTATCAGGGGGCCGACACCATATATTTT
CDR3 protein: CASSYQGADTIYF

J gene: TRBJ2-3
D gene: TRBD1
clone size: .
V gene: TRBV16
CDR3 DNA: TGTGCCAGCAGCCCCGGACAGGGGGCCGCAGATACGCAGTATTTT
CDR3 protein: CASSPGQGAADTQYF

J gene: TRBJ2-7
D gene: .
clone size: .
V gene: TRBV20-1
CDR3 DNA: TGCAGTACTAGAACTAGGATTCGGTTTTCCTACGAGCAGTACTTC
CDR3 protein: CSTRTRIRFSYEQYF

J gene: TRBJ1-2
D gene: .
clone size: .
V gene: TRBV2
CDR3 DNA: TGTGCCAGCAGCTTCGGCAGGGGCCAATACTATGGCTACACCTTC
CDR3 protein: CASSFGRGQYYGYTF

J gene: TRBJ2-4
D gene: TRBD1
clone size: few
V gene: TRBV11-3
CDR3 DNA: TGTGCCAGCAGCATACCTGGGACAGTTCCGTACTTC
CDR3 protein: CASSIPGTVPYF

J gene: TRBJ2-1
D gene: .
clone size: few
V gene: TRBV7-2
CDR3 DNA: TGTGCCAGCAGCCCTCTTACGATAGTCAGCGGTGAGCAGTTCTTC
CDR3 protein: CASSPLTIVSGEQFF

J gene: TRBJ1-4
D gene: .
clone size: few
V gene: TRBV18
CDR3 DNA: TGTGCCAGCTCACCGGCGAACCTCCGCGAAAAACTGTTTTTT
CDR3 protein: CASSPANLREKLFF

J gene: TRBJ1-2
D gene: TRBD1
clone size: many
V gene: TRBV5-1
CDR3 DNA: TGCGCCAGCAGCTTCGGACAGGGGGCTCGTGGCTACACCTTC
CDR3 protein: CASSFGQGARGYTF

J gene: TRBJ1-2
D gene: .
clone size: many
V gene: TRBV14
CDR3 DNA: TGTGCCAGCAGCCAAGACTACACCAACAGTGGAGGCTACACCTTC
CDR3 protein: CASSQDYTNSGGYTF

J gene: TRBJ1-2
D gene: .
clone size: many
V gene: TRBV15
CDR3 DNA: TGTGCCACCAGCAGAGGGTGGGGAAACTATGGCTACACCTTC
CDR3 protein: CATSRGWGNYGYTF

J gene: TRBJ1-1
D gene: TRBD1
clone size: .
V gene: TRBV5-1
CDR3 DNA: TGCGCCAGCAGCCAGGGGACAGGCGTTATTAACACTGGAGCTTTCTTT
CDR3 protein: CASSQGTGVINTGAFF

J gene: TRBJ1-2
D gene: .
clone size: many
V gene: TRBV29-1
CDR3 DNA: TGCAGCGTTGAAGTTCTACTCAACTATGGCTACACCTTC
CDR3 protein: CSVEVLLNYGYTF

J gene: TRBJ1-2
D gene: .
clone size: .
V gene: TRBV11-2
CDR3 DNA: TGTGCCAGCAGCTTATTCCCCAGCATAATTAGCAGCAATGGCTACACCTTC
CDR3 protein: CASSLFPSIISSNGYTF

J gene: TRBJ2-1
D gene: .
clone size: .
V gene: TRBV14
CDR3 DNA: TGTGCCAGCAGCCAAGATCTATGGGATGAGCAGTTCTTC
CDR3 protein: CASSQDLWDEQFF

J gene: TRBJ2-3
D gene: TRBD1
clone size: .
V gene: TRBV2
CDR3 DNA: TGTGCCAGCAGGCCTACAAAGACAGGGATCGGGTATTTT
CDR3 protein: CASRPTKTGIGYF

J gene: TRBJ2-1
D gene: .
clone size: few
V gene: TRBV9
CDR3 DNA: TGTGCCAGCAGCGTAGACCCTGGGCCATGGAGGGGCAATGAGCAGTTCTTC
CDR3 protein: CASSVDPGPWRGNEQFF

J gene: TRBJ2-1
D gene: TRBD2
clone size: .
V gene: TRBV11-1
CDR3 DNA: TGTGCCAGCAGCCCCCTAGCGGGGGGACTACCGTGCAATGAGCAGTTCTTC
CDR3 protein: CASSPLAGGLPCNEQFF

J gene: TRBJ1-3
D gene: .
clone size: few
V gene: TRBV20-1
CDR3 DNA: TGCAGTGCAACGAATCCTACGACAGGTCTCTCTGGAAACACCATATATTTT
CDR3 protein: CSATNPTTGLSGNTIYF

J gene: TRBJ1-3
D gene: .
clone size: many
V gene: TRBV29-1
CDR3 DNA: TGCAGCGTTATATCTGGAAACACCATATATTTT
CDR3 protein: CSVISGNTIYF

J gene: TRBJ2-1
D gene: .
clone size: .
V gene: TRBV9
CDR3 DNA: TGTGCCAGCAGCGTAGGTCTGGGGGCTCGAGCGGATGAGCAGTTCTTC
CDR3 protein: CASSVGLGARADEQFF

J gene: TRBJ1-2
D gene: .
clone size: .
V gene: TRBV11-1
CDR3 DNA: TGTGCCAGCAGCGCCCAGCAGGGATCGGCGGACTATGGCTACACCTTC
CDR3 protein: CASSAQQGSADYGYTF

J gene: TRBJ1-1
D gene: .
clone size: .
V gene: TRBV5-1
CDR3 DNA: TGCGCCAGCAGGCGGTGGTCTAGCGGGACTGAAGCTTTCTTT
CDR3 protein: CASRRWSSGTEAFF

J gene: TRBJ1-1
D gene: .
clone size: many
V gene: TRBV2
CDR3 DNA: TGTGCCAGCAGTGAAGACAGGGAATACGAAGCTTTCTTT
CDR3 protein: CASSEDREYEAFF

J gene: TRBJ2-7
D gene: TRBD2
clone size: .
V gene: TRBV5-1
CDR3 DNA: TGCGCCAGCAGCTCAGAGCGGGGGATCTACGAGCAGTACTTC
CDR3 protein: CASSSERGIYEQYF

J gene: TRBJ1-2
D gene: .
clone size: .
V gene: TRBV14
CDR3 DNA: TGTGCCTGGAGCGACCGGACAGCTAACTATGGCTACACCTTC
CDR3 protein: CAWSDRTANYGYTF

J gene: TRBJ2-7
D gene: .
clone size: many
V gene: TRBV6-5
CDR3 DNA: TGTGCCAGCAGTTACCGGGACGCCTACGAGCAGTACTTC
CDR3 protein: CASSYRDAYEQYF

J gene: TRBJ2-1
D gene: TRBD2
clone size: once
V gene: TRBV5-1
CDR3 DNA: TGCGCCAGCACGACCCTAGCGGGTGGGGCGTACAATGAGCAGTTCTTC
CDR3 protein: CASTTLAGGAYNEQFF

J gene: TRBJ1-2
D gene: TRBD1
clone size: .
V gene: TRBV5-4
CDR3 DNA: TGTGCCAGCAGCTTGCCGGGGACAGGACATGGCTACACCTTC
CDR3 protein: CASSLPGTGHGYTF

J gene: TRBJ1-4
D gene: .
clone size: many
V gene: TRBV10-3
CDR3 DNA: TGTGCCATCAGTGGTGGCACTTCCCTTGCAACTAATGAAAAACTGTTTTTT
CDR3 protein: CAISGGTSLATNEKLFF

J gene: TRBJ1-5
D gene: .
clone size: .
V gene: TRBV7-2
CDR3 DNA: TGTGCCAGCAGCGGGAGAGGGGACGGTCAGCCCCAGCATTTT
CDR3 protein: CASSGRGDGQPQHF

J gene: TRBJ2-2
D gene: .
clone size: many
V gene: TRBV25-1
CDR3 DNA: TGTGCCAGCAGTGAACGGTTACGACGGGAGCTGTTTTTT
CDR3 protein: CASSERLRRELFF

J gene: TRBJ2-7
D gene: .
clone size: .
V gene: TRBV2
CDR3 DNA: TGTGCCAGCAGTTTTAGGTGGGGGACCTACGAGCAGTACTTC
CDR3 protein: CASSFRWGTYEQYF

J gene: TRBJ2-2
D gene: .
clone size: many
V gene: TRBV12-3/TRBV12-4
CDR3 DNA: TGTGCCAGCAGCTTAGTCGGCGCCGGGGAGCTGTTTTTT
CDR3 protein: CASSLVGAGELFF

J gene: TRBJ1-3
D gene: .
clone size: many
V gene: TRBV19
CDR3 DNA: TGTGCCAGTGAGGCAGGCGCGGGTCTCGGAAACACCATATATTTT
CDR3 protein: CASEAGAGLGNTIYF

J gene: TRBJ2-4
D gene: .
clone size: few
V gene: TRBV29-1
CDR3 DNA: TGCAGCGCTGTGCGAGGCGGCTCTGGAAACATTCAGTACTTC
CDR3 protein: CSAVRGGSGNIQYF

J gene: TRBJ2-7
D gene: .
clone size: .
V gene: TRBV30
CDR3 DNA: TGTGCCTGGAGTGTCGAGGCCCACTACGAGCAGTACTTC
CDR3 protein: CAWSVEAHYEQYF